Reported below is one T cell receptor beta chain. Antigen specificity is unknown. Trimming pared 0 bases from V and 1 base from J, leaving 10 bases between. Germline V gives CDR1 SGHDN, CDR2 FVKESK. There are 16 residues in the CDR3. Produced via immunoSEQ multiplex PCR; TCRdb's table is partial and in-frame only. The data show approximately 160,000 clones, 80% to 90% seen once. This sample was included in a study of cytomegalovirus exposure and HLA in healthy donors. Findings and limits, study-wide: According to a later analysis, TCR clusters from the first cohort tended to co-occur in the 120 or so validation repertoires. The study labeled under 200 TCR beta chains cytomegalovirus-associated. Whilst most TCR sequences proved rare, a subset of public TCRs occurred across many donors.

The TCR comes from a woman aged 25 to 39 in good health and CMV-seronegative. This chain joins TRBV14 and TRBJ1-5; possibly TRBD1 for D (5 bases). Sample: PBMCs. The CDR3 loop is CASSQDPRDSNQPQHF. In DNA form, the CDR3 reads TGTGCCAGCAGCCAAGACCCCAGGGACAGCAATCAGCCCCAGCATTTT.